This T cell receptor (beta chain) was observed in a study of PD-1 blockade in classical Hodgkin lymphoma. TCRdb keeps only in-frame clones here, not all; method: immunoSEQ multiplex PCR. The sample yields approximately 41,000 clones, roughly 78% seen once. The germline V gene has CDR1 MNHEY and CDR2 SMNVEV (reference sequence). This CDR3 contains 16 residues. V was pared by 6 bases and J by 4 bases, with 14 bases of the junction left unmatched. Autologous stem cell transplantation was followed by relapse in every patient, and brentuximab vedotin exposure varied. V and J are TRBV27 and TRBJ1-2; 7 nucleotides align to TRBD1. The TCR was taken from a human donor with classical Hodgkin lymphoma. The specimen was peripheral blood mononuclear cells (PBMCs), collected at baseline. The CDR3 region is CASRATRDSRSYGYTF. Written as DNA, the CDR3 is TGTGCCAGCAGGGCTACCCGGGACAGCAGATCCTATGGCTACACCTTC.